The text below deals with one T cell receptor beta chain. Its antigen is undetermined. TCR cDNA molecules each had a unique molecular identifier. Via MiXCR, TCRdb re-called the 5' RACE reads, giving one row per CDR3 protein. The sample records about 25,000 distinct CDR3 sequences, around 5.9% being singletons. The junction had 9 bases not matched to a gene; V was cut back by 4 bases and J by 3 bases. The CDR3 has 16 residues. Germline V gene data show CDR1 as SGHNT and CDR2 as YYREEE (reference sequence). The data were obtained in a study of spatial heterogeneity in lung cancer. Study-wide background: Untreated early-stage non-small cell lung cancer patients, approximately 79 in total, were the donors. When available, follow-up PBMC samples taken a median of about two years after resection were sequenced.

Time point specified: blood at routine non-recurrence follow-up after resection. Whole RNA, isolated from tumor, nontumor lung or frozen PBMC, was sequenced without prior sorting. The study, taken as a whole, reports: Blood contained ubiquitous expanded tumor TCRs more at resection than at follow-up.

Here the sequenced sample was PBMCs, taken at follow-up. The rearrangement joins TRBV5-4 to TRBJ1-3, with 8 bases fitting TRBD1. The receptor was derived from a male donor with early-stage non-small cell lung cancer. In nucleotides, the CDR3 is TGTGCCAGCAGCCCCACCCGGACAGGGAATGGAAACACCATATATTTT. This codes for CASSPTRTGNGNTIYF.